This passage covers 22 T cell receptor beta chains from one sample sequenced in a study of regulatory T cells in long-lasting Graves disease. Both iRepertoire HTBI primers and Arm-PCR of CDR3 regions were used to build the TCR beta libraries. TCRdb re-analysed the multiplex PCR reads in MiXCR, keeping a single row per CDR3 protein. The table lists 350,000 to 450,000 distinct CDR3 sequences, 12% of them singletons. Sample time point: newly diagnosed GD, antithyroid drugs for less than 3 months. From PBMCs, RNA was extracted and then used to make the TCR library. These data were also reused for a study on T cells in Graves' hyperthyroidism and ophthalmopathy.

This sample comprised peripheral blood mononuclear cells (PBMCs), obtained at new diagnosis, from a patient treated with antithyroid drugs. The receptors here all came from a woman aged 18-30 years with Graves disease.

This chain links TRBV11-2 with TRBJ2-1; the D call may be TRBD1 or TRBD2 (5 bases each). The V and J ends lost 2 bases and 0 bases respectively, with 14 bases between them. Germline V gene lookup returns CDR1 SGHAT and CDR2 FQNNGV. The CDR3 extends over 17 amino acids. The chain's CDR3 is CASSLRGGTSSYNEQFF. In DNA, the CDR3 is TGTGCCAGCAGCTTACGGGGCGGTACGAGCTCCTACAATGAGCAGTTCTTC.

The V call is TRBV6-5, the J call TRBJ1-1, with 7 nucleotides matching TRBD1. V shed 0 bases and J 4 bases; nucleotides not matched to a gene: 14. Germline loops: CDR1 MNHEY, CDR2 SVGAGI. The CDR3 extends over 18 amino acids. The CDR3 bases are TGTGCCAGCAGTTACTCGATCCCAGGGGGGGGGTATGCCACTGAAGCTTTCTTT. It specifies CASSYSIPGGGYATEAFF.

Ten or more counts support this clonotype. The CDR3 bases are TGTGCCAGCAGTTACTCGGCTAGCGGGAGGGCCGGAAAGTTTTACAATGAGCAGTTCTTC. Its translation is CASSYSASGRAGKFYNEQFF. The rearrangement links TRBV6-2 or TRBV6-3 to TRBJ2-1; 12 nucleotides agree with TRBD2. The CDR3 covers 20 residues. The V gene end was trimmed by 0 bases and the J gene end by 4 bases; junction bases not matched to a gene: 13. Looked up from germline, CDR1 is MNHEY and CDR2 is SVGEGT.

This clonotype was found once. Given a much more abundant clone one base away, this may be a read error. CDR3 DNA: TGTGCCAGGAGGACAGGAGATGATCCCCTGGGAAACACCATATATTTT. Translated: CARRTGDDPLGNTIYF. The rearrangement links TRBV6-1 to TRBJ1-3, with 7 bases aligning to TRBD1. CDR3 length: 16 residues. CDR1 is MNHNS, CDR2 SASEGT, per germline. J was trimmed by 4 bases and V by 9 bases; bases with no gene match: 15.

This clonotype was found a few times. This chain's CDR3 is CASKWTGAFLPFRETQYF. CDR3 sequence (DNA): TGTGCCAGCAAGTGGACAGGGGCCTTCCTTCCATTTAGGGAGACCCAGTACTTC. The chain carries TRBV10-3 and TRBJ2-5; 9 nucleotides agree with TRBD1. Looked up from germline, CDR1 is ENHRY and CDR2 is SYGVKD. The junction had 23 bases not matched to a gene; V was cut back by 10 bases and J by 5 bases. This CDR3 region has 18 residues.

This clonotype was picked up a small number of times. In nucleotides, the CDR3 is TGTGCCAGCAGCCCCCGTGGACCCCCCCGCCCAGATACGCAGTATTTT. This sequence encodes CASSPRGPPRPDTQYF. The chain joins TRBV7-2 to TRBJ2-3; no clear D. The germline CDR1 and CDR2 sequences are SGHTA and FQGNSA. V lost 5 bases, J lost 4 bases, and 19 bases lay in between. This CDR3 has 16 residues.

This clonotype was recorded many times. The chain's CDR3 is CASSLPTGGRLYGYTF. As DNA, the CDR3 is TGTGCCAGCAGCTTACCGACAGGAGGACGACTCTATGGCTACACCTTC. The J gene is TRBJ1-2, the V gene TRBV7-9, with D tentatively TRBD1 (6 bases). The CDR3 runs 16 residues. Between the trimmed V and J ends, which lost 2 bases and 4 bases, there was a span of 17 bases. Germline values: CDR1 SEHNR, CDR2 FQNEAQ (reference sequence).

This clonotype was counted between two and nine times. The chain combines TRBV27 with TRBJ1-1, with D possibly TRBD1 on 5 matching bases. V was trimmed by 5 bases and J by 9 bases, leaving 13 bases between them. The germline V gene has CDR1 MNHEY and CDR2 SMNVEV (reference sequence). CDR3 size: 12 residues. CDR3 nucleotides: TGTGCCAGCAGTGCCGGGACTCGTCAAGCTTTCTTT. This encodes CASSAGTRQAFF.

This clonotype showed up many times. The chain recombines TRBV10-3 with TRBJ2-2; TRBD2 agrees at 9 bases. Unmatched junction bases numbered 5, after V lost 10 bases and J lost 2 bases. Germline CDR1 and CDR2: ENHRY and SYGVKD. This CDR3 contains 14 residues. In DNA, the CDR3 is TGTGCCACCCGAGCGGGAGGAAACACCGGGGAGCTGTTTTTT. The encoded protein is CATRAGGNTGELFF.

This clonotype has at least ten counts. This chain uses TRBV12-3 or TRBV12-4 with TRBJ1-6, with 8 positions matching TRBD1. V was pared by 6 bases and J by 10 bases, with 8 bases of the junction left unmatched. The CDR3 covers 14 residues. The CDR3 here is CASSRQGSISPLHF. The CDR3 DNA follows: TGTGCCAGCAGCAGACAGGGGTCTATATCACCCCTCCACTTT.

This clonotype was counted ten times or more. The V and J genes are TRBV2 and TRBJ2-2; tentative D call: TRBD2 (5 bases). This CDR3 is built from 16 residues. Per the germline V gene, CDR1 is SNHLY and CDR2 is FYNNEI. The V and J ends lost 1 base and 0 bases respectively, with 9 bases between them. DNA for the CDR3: TGTGCCAGCAGTGAAGGGCTAGCAGCGAACACCGGGGAGCTGTTTTTT. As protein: CASSEGLAANTGELFF.

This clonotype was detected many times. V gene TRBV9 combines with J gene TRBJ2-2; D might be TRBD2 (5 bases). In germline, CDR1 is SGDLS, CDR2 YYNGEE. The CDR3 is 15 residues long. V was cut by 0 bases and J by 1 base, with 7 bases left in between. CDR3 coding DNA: TGTGCCAGCAGCGTAGAGGCGGGGAACACCGGGGAGCTGTTTTTT. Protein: CASSVEAGNTGELFF.

This CDR3 is CSALDSKQFF. In DNA, the CDR3 is TGCAGTGCTTTGGACTCCAAGCAGTTCTTC. V usage is TRBV20-1 and J usage is TRBJ2-1; D might be TRBD2 (5 bases). V lost 5 bases and J lost 11, with 10 bases in between. Germline assignment: CDR1 DFQATT and CDR2 SNEGSKA (reference sequence). CDR3 length equals 10 residues.

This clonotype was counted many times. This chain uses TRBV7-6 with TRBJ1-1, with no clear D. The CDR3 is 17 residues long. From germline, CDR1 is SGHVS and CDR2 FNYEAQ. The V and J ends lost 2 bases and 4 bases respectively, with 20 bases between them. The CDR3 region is CASSLIGGSTQSTEAFF. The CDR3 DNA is TGTGCCAGCAGCTTAATAGGAGGGTCTACCCAAAGCACTGAAGCTTTCTTT.

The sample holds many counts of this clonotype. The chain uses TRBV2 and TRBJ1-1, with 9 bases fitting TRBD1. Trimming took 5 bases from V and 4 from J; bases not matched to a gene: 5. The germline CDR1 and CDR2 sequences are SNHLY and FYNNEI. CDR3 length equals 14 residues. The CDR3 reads CASSQTGGGTEAFF. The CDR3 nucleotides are TGTGCCAGCAGTCAGACAGGGGGAGGCACTGAAGCTTTCTTT.

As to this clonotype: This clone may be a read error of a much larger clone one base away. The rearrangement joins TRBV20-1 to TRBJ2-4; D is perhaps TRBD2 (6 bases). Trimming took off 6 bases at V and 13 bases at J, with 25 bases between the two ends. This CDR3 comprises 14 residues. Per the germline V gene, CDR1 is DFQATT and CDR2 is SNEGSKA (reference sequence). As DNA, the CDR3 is TGCAGTGCCAAGGAGGGGACGGATTACAATGAGCAGTACTTC. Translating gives CSAKEGTDYNEQYF.

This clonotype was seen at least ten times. CDR3: CSVNPAVYGYTF. CDR3 DNA sequence: TGCAGCGTTAACCCAGCCGTCTATGGCTACACCTTC. The chain joins TRBV29-1 to TRBJ1-2, with D unresolved. The CDR3 has 12 residues. The germline CDR1 and CDR2 sequences are SQVTM and ANQGSEA. Trimming removed 5 bases from V and 4 bases from J, with 11 bases in between.

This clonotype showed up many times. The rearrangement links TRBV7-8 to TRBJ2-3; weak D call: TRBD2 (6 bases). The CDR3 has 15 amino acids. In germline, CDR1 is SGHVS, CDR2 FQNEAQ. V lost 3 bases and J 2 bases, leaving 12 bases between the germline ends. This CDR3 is CASSLVGGFTDTQYF. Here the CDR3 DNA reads TGTGCCAGCAGCTTGGTGGGAGGATTCACAGATACGCAGTATTTT.

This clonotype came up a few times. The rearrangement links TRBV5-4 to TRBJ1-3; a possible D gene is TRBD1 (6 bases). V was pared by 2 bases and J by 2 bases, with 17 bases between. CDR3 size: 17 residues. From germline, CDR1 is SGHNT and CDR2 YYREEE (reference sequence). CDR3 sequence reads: CASSFGGPVLTGNTIYF. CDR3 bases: TGTGCCAGCAGCTTTGGGGGGCCCGTCCTCACTGGAAACACCATATATTTT. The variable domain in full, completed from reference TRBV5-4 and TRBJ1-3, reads ETGVTQSPTHLIKTRGQQVTLRCSSQSGHNTVSWYQQALGQGPQFIFQYYREEENGRGNFPPRFSGLQFPNYSSELNVNALELDDSALYLCASSFGGPVLTGNTIYFGEGSWLTVV.

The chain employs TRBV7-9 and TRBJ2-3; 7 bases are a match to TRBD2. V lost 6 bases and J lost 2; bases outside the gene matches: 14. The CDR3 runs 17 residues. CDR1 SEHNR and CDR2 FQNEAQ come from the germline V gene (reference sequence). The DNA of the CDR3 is TGTGCCAGCAGTCCCAGTCCCGGCGGGAGAGCCACAGATACGCAGTATTTT. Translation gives CASSPSPGGRATDTQYF.

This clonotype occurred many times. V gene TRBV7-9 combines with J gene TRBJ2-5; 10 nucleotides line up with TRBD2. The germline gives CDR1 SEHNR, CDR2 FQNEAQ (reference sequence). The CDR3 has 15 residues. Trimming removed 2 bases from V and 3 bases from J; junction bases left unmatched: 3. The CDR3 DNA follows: TGTGCCAGCAGCTTATGGCTAGCGGGAGAAGAGACCCAGTACTTC. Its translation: CASSLWLAGEETQYF.

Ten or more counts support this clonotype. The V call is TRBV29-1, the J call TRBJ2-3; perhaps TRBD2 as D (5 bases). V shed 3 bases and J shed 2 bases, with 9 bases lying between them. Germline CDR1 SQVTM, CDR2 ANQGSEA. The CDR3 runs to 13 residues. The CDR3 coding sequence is TGCAGCGTTGAGAGCGGTTCCACAGATACGCAGTATTTT. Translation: CSVESGSTDTQYF.